Listed below are T cell receptor beta chains from one sample, sequenced in a study of T cell responses to AZD1222 COVID-19 vaccine. Assay used: immunoSEQ multiplex PCR; TCRdb lists only in-frame clones, some missing. Here the sample spans 150,000 to 180,000 clones, over 80% being singletons. Sequenced material: peripheral blood, taken 28 days after the second AZD1222 dose. The receptor source for this set is an adult who received the AZD1222 COVID-19 vaccine. Each CDR3 is given with its conserved first and last residue. The order of the fields is V gene, CDR3 length, J gene, D gene, clone size, CDR3 DNA, CDR3 protein. A D gene is named only where the DNA matches it firmly. A row's size may be missing; if present it is once, few, many or a size class.

v_call: TRBV4-3
cdr3_length: 16
j_call: TRBJ2-6
d_call: .
clone_size: .
cdr3_nt: TGCGCCAGCAGCCAAGATAGTGCTAGCGGGGCCAACGTCCTGACTTTC
cdr3_aa: CASSQDSASGANVLTF

v_call: TRBV5-5
cdr3_length: 13
j_call: TRBJ2-1
d_call: TRBD2
clone_size: .
cdr3_nt: TGTGCCAGCAGACGGGACTATAACAATGAGCAGTTCTTC
cdr3_aa: CASRRDYNNEQFF

v_call: TRBV28
cdr3_length: 14
j_call: TRBJ2-7
d_call: .
clone_size: .
cdr3_nt: TGTGCCAGCAGATCCGGGACGCAAACCTACGAGCAGTACTTC
cdr3_aa: CASRSGTQTYEQYF

v_call: TRBV28
cdr3_length: 15
j_call: TRBJ2-1
d_call: .
clone_size: .
cdr3_nt: TGTGCCAGCTCTCAGTCAGGCAGGTCAATCAATGAGCAGTTCTTC
cdr3_aa: CASSQSGRSINEQFF

v_call: TRBV3-1/TRBV3-2
cdr3_length: 14
j_call: TRBJ2-5
d_call: .
clone_size: .
cdr3_nt: TGTGCCAGCAGCCAAGTGAACAGACAAGAGACCCAGTACTTC
cdr3_aa: CASSQVNRQETQYF

v_call: TRBV28
cdr3_length: 16
j_call: TRBJ1-6
d_call: .
clone_size: .
cdr3_nt: TGTGCCAGCACCCCAAGGGGCCTAGGGAATAATTCACCCCTCCACTTT
cdr3_aa: CASTPRGLGNNSPLHF

v_call: TRBV15
cdr3_length: 15
j_call: TRBJ2-1
d_call: .
clone_size: .
cdr3_nt: TGTGCCACCAGCGGCCTGGGGTCTACCTACAATGAGCAGTTCTTC
cdr3_aa: CATSGLGSTYNEQFF

v_call: TRBV11-1
cdr3_length: 15
j_call: TRBJ2-1
d_call: TRBD1
clone_size: .
cdr3_nt: TGTGCCAGCAGCTTAGAGGACAGGGGGTCCGATGAGCAGTTCTTC
cdr3_aa: CASSLEDRGSDEQFF

v_call: TRBV11-2
cdr3_length: 14
j_call: TRBJ2-5
d_call: TRBD2
clone_size: .
cdr3_nt: TGTGCCAGCAGCTTGGGGGAGGGCCTAGAGACCCAGTACTTC
cdr3_aa: CASSLGEGLETQYF

v_call: TRBV6-5
cdr3_length: 14
j_call: TRBJ1-2
d_call: .
clone_size: .
cdr3_nt: TGTGCCAGCAGGGAGACAGGTAGCAACTATGGCTACACCTTC
cdr3_aa: CASRETGSNYGYTF

v_call: TRBV21-1
cdr3_length: 21
j_call: TRBJ2-7
d_call: .
clone_size: .
cdr3_nt: TGTGCCAGCAGCTTCCGTCACTCGGGACAGGGAGCGGGAGGATCATCCCACGAGCAGTACTTC
cdr3_aa: CASSFRHSGQGAGGSSHEQYF

v_call: TRBV3-1/TRBV3-2
cdr3_length: 14
j_call: TRBJ2-5
d_call: TRBD2
clone_size: .
cdr3_nt: TGTGCCAGCAGCCCCCTGACTAGCTTAAAGACCCAGTACTTC
cdr3_aa: CASSPLTSLKTQYF

v_call: TRBV24-1
cdr3_length: 13
j_call: TRBJ1-2
d_call: .
clone_size: .
cdr3_nt: TGTGCCACCAGTGATTCGAAAATCTATGGCTACACCTTC
cdr3_aa: CATSDSKIYGYTF

v_call: TRBV30
cdr3_length: 12
j_call: TRBJ2-5
d_call: .
clone_size: .
cdr3_nt: TGTGCCTGGAGTGTGGGCCAGGAGACCCAGTACTTC
cdr3_aa: CAWSVGQETQYF

v_call: TRBV18
cdr3_length: 15
j_call: TRBJ2-7
d_call: .
clone_size: .
cdr3_nt: TGTGCCAGCTCACCGGCAGGGGATTCGGGCTACGAGCAGTACTTC
cdr3_aa: CASSPAGDSGYEQYF

v_call: TRBV11-2
cdr3_length: 15
j_call: TRBJ2-7
d_call: .
clone_size: .
cdr3_nt: TGTGCCAGCAGCGAGGGGGTTCAGGGCTCCTACGAGCAGTACTTC
cdr3_aa: CASSEGVQGSYEQYF

v_call: TRBV15
cdr3_length: 16
j_call: TRBJ2-3
d_call: .
clone_size: .
cdr3_nt: TGTGCCACCAGCAGAGATCCCGGGATAAGCACAGATACGCAGTATTTT
cdr3_aa: CATSRDPGISTDTQYF

v_call: TRBV6-1
cdr3_length: 9
j_call: TRBJ2-4
d_call: .
clone_size: .
cdr3_nt: TGTGCCAGTCCGGGTTTGCGGCACTTC
cdr3_aa: CASPGLRHF

v_call: TRBV19
cdr3_length: 18
j_call: TRBJ2-1
d_call: TRBD2
clone_size: .
cdr3_nt: TGTGCCAGTAGTGGCCGCCGACTAGCGGGAGGGCCATACAATGAGCAGTTCTTC
cdr3_aa: CASSGRRLAGGPYNEQFF

v_call: TRBV5-8
cdr3_length: 14
j_call: TRBJ1-6
d_call: .
clone_size: few
cdr3_nt: TGTGCCAGCAGCTTGGGGGGGCTTAATTCACCCCTCCACTTT
cdr3_aa: CASSLGGLNSPLHF

v_call: TRBV4-3
cdr3_length: 18
j_call: TRBJ2-5
d_call: TRBD2
clone_size: once
cdr3_nt: TGCGCCAGCAGCCAAGGGACTAGCGGGAGTTTCGGTCAAGAGACCCAGTACTTC
cdr3_aa: CASSQGTSGSFGQETQYF

v_call: TRBV2
cdr3_length: 15
j_call: TRBJ1-3
d_call: .
clone_size: few
cdr3_nt: TGTGCCAGCAGAGAAACCCCGCTCCCGGGAAACACCATATATTTT
cdr3_aa: CASRETPLPGNTIYF

v_call: TRBV5-1
cdr3_length: 14
j_call: TRBJ1-3
d_call: .
clone_size: .
cdr3_nt: TGCGCCAGCAGCCCAGGGACCTCTGGAAACACCATATATTTT
cdr3_aa: CASSPGTSGNTIYF

v_call: TRBV2
cdr3_length: 14
j_call: TRBJ1-2
d_call: .
clone_size: .
cdr3_nt: TGTGCCAGCAGCGTGACAAATACCAACTATGGCTACACCTTC
cdr3_aa: CASSVTNTNYGYTF

v_call: TRBV4-3
cdr3_length: 14
j_call: TRBJ2-7
d_call: TRBD1
clone_size: .
cdr3_nt: TGCGCCAGCAGCCAGGACAGGGCAACCTACGAGCAGTACTTC
cdr3_aa: CASSQDRATYEQYF

v_call: TRBV6-4
cdr3_length: 17
j_call: TRBJ1-5
d_call: TRBD1
clone_size: once
cdr3_nt: TGTGCCAGACTGGGACAGGGATGTAGGTTCAGCAATCAGCCCCAGCATTTT
cdr3_aa: CARLGQGCRFSNQPQHF

v_call: TRBV9
cdr3_length: 14
j_call: TRBJ1-5
d_call: .
clone_size: .
cdr3_nt: TGTGCCAGCAGCGTGTCGGGCGACAATCAGCCCCAGCATTTT
cdr3_aa: CASSVSGDNQPQHF

v_call: TRBV27
cdr3_length: 14
j_call: TRBJ1-6
d_call: TRBD1
clone_size: .
cdr3_nt: TGTGCCAGCAGGCAGGGGGCATACAATTCACCCCTCCACTTT
cdr3_aa: CASRQGAYNSPLHF

v_call: TRBV29-1
cdr3_length: 12
j_call: TRBJ2-1
d_call: TRBD1
clone_size: large
cdr3_nt: TGCAGCGGGACAGGGGCTTACAATGAGCAGTTCTTC
cdr3_aa: CSGTGAYNEQFF

v_call: TRBV28
cdr3_length: 17
j_call: TRBJ2-6
d_call: .
clone_size: once
cdr3_nt: TGTGCCAGCAGGGATGGAGAGGGGAACTCTGGGGCCAACGTCCTGACTTTC
cdr3_aa: CASRDGEGNSGANVLTF

v_call: TRBV2
cdr3_length: 15
j_call: TRBJ2-2
d_call: .
clone_size: .
cdr3_nt: TGTGCCAGCAGTGAGGTTCCACCTAACACCGGGGAGCTGTTTTTT
cdr3_aa: CASSEVPPNTGELFF

v_call: TRBV28
cdr3_length: 16
j_call: TRBJ1-6
d_call: TRBD1
clone_size: .
cdr3_nt: TGTGCCAGCAGGAATCAGGGGGCTAACTATAATTCACCCCTCCACTTT
cdr3_aa: CASRNQGANYNSPLHF

v_call: TRBV21-1
cdr3_length: 18
j_call: TRBJ1-5
d_call: .
clone_size: .
cdr3_nt: TGTGCCAGCAGCAAAGCGGGGCCAGGGGTAAGGGGCAATCAGCCTCAGCATTTT
cdr3_aa: CASSKAGPGVRGNQPQHF

v_call: TRBV30
cdr3_length: 15
j_call: TRBJ2-3
d_call: .
clone_size: .
cdr3_nt: TGTGCCTGGAGTGTAGTGCCGGGCGGCACAGATACGCAGTATTTT
cdr3_aa: CAWSVVPGGTDTQYF

v_call: TRBV7-9
cdr3_length: 13
j_call: TRBJ1-1
d_call: .
clone_size: .
cdr3_nt: TGTGCCAGCAGCTTAATGGGGAACACTGAAGCTTTCTTT
cdr3_aa: CASSLMGNTEAFF

v_call: TRBV27
cdr3_length: 14
j_call: TRBJ1-1
d_call: .
clone_size: .
cdr3_nt: TGTGCCAGCAGTCCCCTCCCTCTTTTGGATCGAGCTTTCTTT
cdr3_aa: CASSPLPLLDRAFF

v_call: TRBV29-1
cdr3_length: 13
j_call: TRBJ2-5
d_call: TRBD2
clone_size: .
cdr3_nt: TGCAGCGTTGCCCCGGGGGGGGGAGAGACCCAGTACTTC
cdr3_aa: CSVAPGGGETQYF

v_call: TRBV18
cdr3_length: 16
j_call: TRBJ1-5
d_call: TRBD1
clone_size: .
cdr3_nt: TGTGCCAGCTCAGCCGACGGACAGGTTCAAACGGGTCCCCAGCATTTT
cdr3_aa: CASSADGQVQTGPQHF

v_call: TRBV6-2/TRBV6-3
cdr3_length: 17
j_call: TRBJ2-1
d_call: TRBD2
clone_size: .
cdr3_nt: TGTGCCAGCAGTCTAGAGCTGCTAGCGGGAGGAGGCAATGAGCAGTTCTTC
cdr3_aa: CASSLELLAGGGNEQFF

v_call: TRBV28
cdr3_length: 15
j_call: TRBJ1-5
d_call: TRBD1
clone_size: once
cdr3_nt: TGTGCCAGCAGCGATACGGGACAGGGGACCAGGACCCAGCATTTT
cdr3_aa: CASSDTGQGTRTQHF

v_call: TRBV18
cdr3_length: 12
j_call: TRBJ2-7
d_call: .
clone_size: few
cdr3_nt: TGTGCCAGCTCGTCAAGCTCCTACGAGCAGTACTTC
cdr3_aa: CASSSSSYEQYF